The present entry profiles one T cell receptor (beta chain) with its context. Antigen: not known. Each hyperthyroidism patient was newly diagnosed, with under 2 months' duration, and aged 18 to 65. This sample was taken from a study of Graves' ophthalmopathy and Graves' hyperthyroidism. Whole-study results and caveats: The model's ophthalmopathy progression predictions had approximately 71% sensitivity and about 72% specificity. The blood repertoire also included most expanded thyroid clonotypes above 0.001 frequency.

The authors amplified TCR beta CDR3 regions from RNA transcripts. HTBI primers primed a first-round RT-PCR, and a second-round multiplex PCR followed. One entry per CDR3 protein, called by TCRdb with MiXCR from the multiplex PCR reads. The data hold 1 million to 1.3 million distinct CDR3 sequences, with about 35% observed a single time. Sequencing used peripheral blood or thyroid tissue (not recorded which). The TCR comes from an adult man with Graves' hyperthyroidism.

CDR3 nucleotide sequence: TGTGCCAGCAGTCCCCAGGGACGAGTACTCCAAGAGACCCAGTACTTC. It translates to CASSPQGRVLQETQYF. This sequence joins TRBV12-3 or TRBV12-4 and TRBJ2-5, with D tentatively TRBD1 or TRBD2 (5 bases each). This CDR3 has 16 residues. V lost 5 bases and J lost 1, with 17 bases in between.